This T cell receptor (beta chain) came from a study of T cell responses to AZD1222 COVID-19 vaccine. General study findings and limits: As reported, nearly half of all spike-specific TCRs target variant regions that are unmutated. Females outnumbered males among donors, who were mostly white British; clonal diversity was possibly underestimated. Seropositive AZD1222 recipients at baseline numbered only five or six. CD4 TCRs associated with vaccination spanned spike, dominating at 160-218 and 743-854.

Here immunoSEQ multiplex PCR was the method, and the copy in TCRdb shows in-frame clones only, minus some. The table has some 120,000 clones, approximately 90% seen once. The CDR3 runs 16 residues. Germline CDR1 is KGHSH and CDR2 is LQKENI. V dropped 6 bases and J dropped 1; count of bases not matched to a gene: 11. A remark on this clone: The antigen is undetermined.

The receptor comes from an adult in good health. V usage is TRBV18 and J usage is TRBJ1-1; TRBD1 matches at 7 bases. This material consisted of peripheral blood, taken on day 0 of MenACWY control vaccination. The CDR3 DNA follows: TGTGCCAGCTCTCCCTCCCAGGGGGGTGGGAACACTGAAGCTTTCTTT. Translated: CASSPSQGGGNTEAFF.